A single sample is the source of the 15 T cell receptor beta chains below, sequenced in a study of T cells in Graves' hyperthyroidism and ophthalmopathy. Researchers took RNA transcripts and amplified the TCR beta CDR3 regions from them. The TCR CDR3 first-round RT-PCR relied on the HTBI primer set. One entry per CDR3 protein, called by TCRdb with MiXCR from the multiplex PCR reads. The sample shows 550,000 to 800,000 distinct CDR3 sequences, roughly 17% of them seen only once. Sequencing used blood. The receptors were gathered from a middle-aged man with Graves' hyperthyroidism.

This clonotype was picked up a small number of times. The gene calls are TRBV30 and TRBJ1-4; TRBD1 might be the D (5 bases). CDR1 and CDR2 (germline): GTSNPN, SVGIG (reference sequence). Trimming pared 5 bases from V and 11 bases from J, leaving 18 bases between. The CDR3 sequence is 13 residues long. The DNA for the CDR3 is TGTGCCTGGTTCGAGCAGGGAACTAGGAAACTGTTTTTT. Its translation is CAWFEQGTRKLFF.

At least ten counts were recorded for this clonotype. The genes are TRBV10-3 and TRBJ1-2, with D unclear. CDR3 length equals 12 residues. Germline assignment: CDR1 ENHRY and CDR2 SYGVKD. Trimming removed 2 bases at V and 4 bases at J, with 5 bases between. The CDR3 reads CAISEGSYGYTF. DNA of the CDR3: TGTGCCATCAGTGAGGGGTCCTATGGCTACACCTTC.

This clonotype was seen repeatedly, ten times or more. The chain joins TRBV27 to TRBJ1-1; tentatively, D is TRBD1 (5 bases). Germline values: CDR1 MNHEY, CDR2 SMNVEV (reference sequence). V lost 6 bases and J lost 6, with 8 bases in between. The CDR3 sequence is 11 residues long. The CDR3 here is CASRRGPEAFF. The DNA for the CDR3 is TGTGCCAGCAGAAGGGGACCTGAAGCTTTCTTT.

The genes are TRBV2 and TRBJ2-6; 10 nucleotides align to TRBD1. The CDR3 consists of 18 residues. V shed 2 bases, J shed 2 bases, and the junction held 6 bases outside the gene matches. From germline, CDR1 is SNHLY and CDR2 FYNNEI. The CDR3 nucleotides are TGTGCCAGCAGTGAAATAGCCGGGACAGGGGCTGGGGCCAACGTCCTGACTTTC. Encoded protein: CASSEIAGTGAGANVLTF.

The CDR3 region is CSAQTSGTRNEQFF. CDR3 DNA sequence: TGCAGTGCTCAGACTAGCGGGACGAGGAATGAGCAGTTCTTC. The chain couples TRBV20-1 to TRBJ2-1, with 11 bases fitting TRBD2. CDR3 size: 14 residues. CDR1 and CDR2 from the germline V gene are DFQATT and SNEGSKA (reference sequence). V lost 5 bases and J lost 7; bases outside the gene matches: 7.

This clonotype was counted only a few times. The chain recombines TRBV27 with TRBJ2-5, with 11 bases that match TRBD2. The CDR3 totals 15 residues. V shed 7 bases and J 2 bases; nucleotides not matched to a gene: 6. Germline assignment: CDR1 MNHEY and CDR2 SMNVEV (reference sequence). CDR3: CASTTSGRLQETQYF. In DNA, the CDR3 is TGTGCCAGCACTACTAGCGGGAGATTGCAAGAGACCCAGTACTTC.

This clonotype was detected many times. V and J are TRBV6-2 or TRBV6-3 and TRBJ2-1, with a weak D call TRBD2 (5 bases). CDR3 length equals 17 residues. Germline values: CDR1 MNHEY, CDR2 SVGEGT. The V end lost 7 bases, the J end lost 2 bases, and 21 bases lay between the germline ends. The CDR3 loop is CASTLLGLGAPYNEQFF. The CDR3 nucleotides read TGTGCCAGCACCCTCCTGGGGTTGGGAGCCCCCTACAATGAGCAGTTCTTC.

The table lists this clonotype with many counts. V is TRBV6-2 or TRBV6-3 and J is TRBJ2-7; TRBD2 matches at 7 bases. Unmatched junction bases numbered 10, after V lost 5 bases and J lost 3 bases. Germline values: CDR1 MNHEY, CDR2 SVGEGT. This CDR3 spans 15 amino acids. CDR3 in amino acids: CASSNPGLLLYEQYF. The CDR3 nucleotides read TGTGCCAGCAGTAACCCGGGACTACTACTCTACGAGCAGTACTTC.

This clonotype was recorded at least ten times. The V call is TRBV5-5, the J call TRBJ1-5; D is ambiguous. The ends were cut back, 0 bases at V and 4 bases at J, with 14 bases in the middle. Germline V gene lookup returns CDR1 SGHKS and CDR2 YYEKEE (reference sequence). This CDR3 has 16 residues. The CDR3 DNA reads as TGTGCCAGCAGCTTGGTTGAGAGTAACCCGAATCAGCCCCAGCATTTT. Its protein product is CASSLVESNPNQPQHF. Drawing the rest from reference TRBV5-5 and TRBJ1-5, the complete variable domain is DAGVTQSPTHLIKTRGQQVTLRCSPISGHKSVSWYQQVLGQGPQFIFQYYEKEERGRGNFPDRFSARQFPNYSSELNVNALLLGDSALYLCASSLVESNPNQPQHFGDGTRLSIL.

A few counts support this clonotype. This sequence joins TRBV7-2 and TRBJ2-7, with 8 bases identical to TRBD2. The germline V gene encodes CDR1 SGHTA and CDR2 FQGNSA. The CDR3 extends over 15 amino acids. With V trimmed by 0 bases and J by 3 bases, 4 bases remained unmatched. The DNA for the CDR3 is TGTGCCAGCAGCTTAGCGGCGGGAGGAGGCTACGAGCAGTACTTC. Its protein product is CASSLAAGGGYEQYF.

The chain recombines TRBV3-1 with TRBJ2-5; D uncertain. Trimming removed 4 bases at V and 5 bases at J, with 14 bases between. Germline V CDR1 and CDR2: LGHDT, YNNKEL (reference sequence). The CDR3 is made up of 14 amino acids. CDR3 amino acids: CASSPISGSETQYF. The DNA of the CDR3 is TGTGCCAGCAGCCCAATTTCCGGGTCGGAGACCCAGTACTTC.

This clonotype appeared once. The V gene is TRBV20-1, the J gene TRBJ2-7, with D possibly being TRBD2 (5 bases). V shed 3 bases and J shed 6 bases, with 18 bases lying between them. In germline, CDR1 is DFQATT, CDR2 SNEGSKA (reference sequence). This CDR3 has 14 residues. The CDR3 bases are TGCAGTGCTAGCGAGGGCCGGCTTAAGGGCGAGCAGTACTTC. This translates into CSASEGRLKGEQYF.

This clonotype was counted ten times or more. The rearrangement links TRBV2 to TRBJ1-2, with 8 positions matching TRBD1. The V gene end was trimmed by 8 bases and the J gene end by 4 bases; junction bases not matched to a gene: 9. Germline V lookup: CDR1 SNHLY, CDR2 FYNNEI. CDR3 size: 14 residues. The CDR3 nucleotides read TGTGCCAGCGCAGGACAGGGTAATCGCTATGGCTACACCTTC. It is translated as CASAGQGNRYGYTF.

This rearrangement joins TRBV6-2 or TRBV6-3 to TRBJ2-3, with D tentatively TRBD1 or TRBD2 (5 bases each). The germline V gene encodes CDR1 MNHEY and CDR2 SVGEGT. This CDR3 comprises 14 residues. The V end was cut by 5 bases, the J end by 0 bases, with 9 bases between. Here the CDR3 DNA reads TGTGCCAGCAGTGCTCGGGACAGCACAGATACGCAGTATTTT. Translated, it gives CASSARDSTDTQYF.

The chain joins TRBV6-1 to TRBJ2-7; D is perhaps TRBD2 (6 bases). From germline, CDR1 is MNHNS and CDR2 SASEGT. This CDR3 spans 16 amino acids. Trimming stripped 2 bases from V and 3 bases from J, with 17 bases between. DNA for the CDR3: TGTGCCAGCAGTGAAATAATTGGGGAGGCAGGCTACGAGCAGTACTTC. Its protein is CASSEIIGEAGYEQYF.